This T cell receptor beta chain was recovered during a study of blood T cell repertoires in COVID-19. Germline V lookup: CDR1 LNHDA, CDR2 SQIVND (reference sequence). The CDR3 extends over 16 amino acids. V was pared by 6 bases and J by 3 bases, with 12 bases of the junction left unmatched. The repertoire was sequenced with immunoSEQ multiplex PCR; TCRdb's copy has only in-frame clones and lacks some. Here the sample spans 350,000 to 400,000 clones, roughly 91% being singletons. The chain joins TRBV19 to TRBJ2-7; 9 nucleotides match TRBD1. The sequencing sample was made of PBMCs or T cells enriched from blood (not recorded which). The clonotype comes from a woman younger than 35 who had recovered from COVID-19. The CDR3 DNA reads as TGTGCCAGTAGCCCCATCCCGGGACAGGGTGGCTACGAGCAGTACTTC. Protein sequence: CASSPIPGQGGYEQYF.